This is a list of T cell receptor beta chains from one sample in a study of T cell clusters in autoimmune cytopenias. Following a re-call of the multiplex PCR reads, TCRdb has one entry per CDR3 protein and lacks DNA. In total, the table holds over 1,400 distinct CDR3 sequences. The sample was also reused in another study, on T cell repertoires in aging, cancer and after chemotherapy.

Sequencing was carried out using peripheral blood. The origin of the receptors is a human donor with chronic lymphocytic leukemia. The CDR3 runs from the conserved cysteine through the conserved F or W. The order of the fields is clone size, V gene, J gene, CDR3 protein. Where a row states a size, it is once, few, many or the class of an expanded clone; other rows omit it.

clone_size: -
v_call: TRBV5-1
j_call: TRBJ1-3
cdr3_aa: CASSLVTGASSGNTIYF

clone_size: -
v_call: TRBV24-1
j_call: TRBJ2-1
cdr3_aa: CASALAGENQFF

clone_size: medium-sized
v_call: TRBV5-4
j_call: TRBJ1-6
cdr3_aa: CASSLVAQGPFSPLHF

clone_size: medium-sized
v_call: TRBV5-6
j_call: TRBJ1-2
cdr3_aa: CASSSILGTGRFGEYGYTF

clone_size: large
v_call: TRBV6-5
j_call: TRBJ1-2
cdr3_aa: CAPASYDGQLVTF

clone_size: -
v_call: TRBV20-1
j_call: TRBJ2-1
cdr3_aa: CSASESGLALREQFF

clone_size: medium-sized
v_call: TRBV4-2
j_call: TRBJ1-2
cdr3_aa: CASSQDQTGSYGYTF

clone_size: medium-sized
v_call: TRBV27
j_call: TRBJ2-7
cdr3_aa: CASSSGSAYEQYF

clone_size: medium-sized
v_call: TRBV27
j_call: TRBJ1-1
cdr3_aa: CASSLIEGANTEAFF

clone_size: medium-sized
v_call: TRBV27
j_call: TRBJ2-1
cdr3_aa: CASSSDRDYNEQFF

clone_size: -
v_call: TRBV11-2
j_call: TRBJ2-4
cdr3_aa: CASSPPGNIQYF

clone_size: medium-sized
v_call: TRBV7-6
j_call: TRBJ1-6
cdr3_aa: CASSLAQQGNSPLHF

clone_size: -
v_call: TRBV12-3/TRBV12-4
j_call: TRBJ1-2
cdr3_aa: CASSLRQGGYGYTF

clone_size: -
v_call: TRBV4-2
j_call: TRBJ2-1
cdr3_aa: CASSTRLAQYNEQFF

clone_size: -
v_call: TRBV28
j_call: TRBJ2-7
cdr3_aa: CASSLTRVSLKGQYF

clone_size: medium-sized
v_call: TRBV18
j_call: TRBJ2-7
cdr3_aa: CASSPSGSSYEQYF

clone_size: medium-sized
v_call: TRBV27
j_call: TRBJ2-5
cdr3_aa: CASSLGLAGDETQYF

clone_size: medium-sized
v_call: TRBV19
j_call: TRBJ1-1
cdr3_aa: CASSLATGAEAFF

clone_size: medium-sized
v_call: TRBV28
j_call: TRBJ2-1
cdr3_aa: CASGPDLLGGTYNEQFF

clone_size: -
v_call: TRBV28
j_call: TRBJ2-5
cdr3_aa: CASSLGTGRTETQYF

clone_size: medium-sized
v_call: TRBV12-3/TRBV12-4
j_call: TRBJ2-6
cdr3_aa: CASSFDGESSGANVLTF

clone_size: -
v_call: TRBV20-1
j_call: TRBJ1-2
cdr3_aa: CSARVRQGGYTF

clone_size: medium-sized
v_call: TRBV6-5
j_call: TRBJ1-2
cdr3_aa: CASSSAGTGVLGYGYTF

clone_size: -
v_call: TRBV2
j_call: TRBJ2-5
cdr3_aa: CASKKVRESETQYF

clone_size: -
v_call: TRBV7-2
j_call: TRBJ2-7
cdr3_aa: CASSPPVAYEQYF

clone_size: medium-sized
v_call: TRBV6-1
j_call: TRBJ2-5
cdr3_aa: CASRSSGRETQYF

clone_size: medium-sized
v_call: TRBV6-6
j_call: TRBJ1-2
cdr3_aa: CASNVGNYGYTF

clone_size: medium-sized
v_call: TRBV19
j_call: TRBJ2-4
cdr3_aa: CATRRASGGNIQYF

clone_size: medium-sized
v_call: TRBV6-2/TRBV6-3
j_call: TRBJ1-2
cdr3_aa: CASSYPGQGYGYTF

clone_size: medium-sized
v_call: TRBV30
j_call: TRBJ1-2
cdr3_aa: CAWSWPGTYGYTF

clone_size: medium-sized
v_call: TRBV27
j_call: TRBJ1-5
cdr3_aa: CASSFLGQPQHF

clone_size: large
v_call: TRBV6-1
j_call: TRBJ2-1
cdr3_aa: CASSPGTHSYNEQFF

clone_size: -
v_call: TRBV19
j_call: TRBJ2-1
cdr3_aa: CASSPPNGRGYNKQFF

clone_size: -
v_call: TRBV7-9
j_call: TRBJ2-7
cdr3_aa: CASSPRGPYEQYF

clone_size: medium-sized
v_call: TRBV27
j_call: TRBJ2-1
cdr3_aa: CASRVLAGRNEQFF

clone_size: -
v_call: TRBV28
j_call: TRBJ2-1
cdr3_aa: CASSRPVLAGGAGNEQFF

clone_size: -
v_call: TRBV2
j_call: TRBJ1-2
cdr3_aa: CASSYEQGGYTF

clone_size: medium-sized
v_call: TRBV5-6
j_call: TRBJ2-1
cdr3_aa: CASSAGGGRAGAYNEQFF

clone_size: medium-sized
v_call: TRBV6-2/TRBV6-3
j_call: TRBJ2-5
cdr3_aa: CASSQLVPQETQYF

clone_size: medium-sized
v_call: TRBV27
j_call: TRBJ2-7
cdr3_aa: CASSLPPRDRGNEQYF

clone_size: large
v_call: TRBV30
j_call: TRBJ1-6
cdr3_aa: CAWSPGFGDSPLHF

clone_size: -
v_call: TRBV12-3/TRBV12-4
j_call: TRBJ1-4
cdr3_aa: CASSFSAETQKLFF

clone_size: -
v_call: TRBV27
j_call: TRBJ1-2
cdr3_aa: CASRHGEGPYGYTF

clone_size: -
v_call: TRBV20-1
j_call: TRBJ2-7
cdr3_aa: CSVLPGQTSYEQYF

clone_size: -
v_call: TRBV7-2
j_call: TRBJ2-7
cdr3_aa: CASSGGTGDGYEQYF